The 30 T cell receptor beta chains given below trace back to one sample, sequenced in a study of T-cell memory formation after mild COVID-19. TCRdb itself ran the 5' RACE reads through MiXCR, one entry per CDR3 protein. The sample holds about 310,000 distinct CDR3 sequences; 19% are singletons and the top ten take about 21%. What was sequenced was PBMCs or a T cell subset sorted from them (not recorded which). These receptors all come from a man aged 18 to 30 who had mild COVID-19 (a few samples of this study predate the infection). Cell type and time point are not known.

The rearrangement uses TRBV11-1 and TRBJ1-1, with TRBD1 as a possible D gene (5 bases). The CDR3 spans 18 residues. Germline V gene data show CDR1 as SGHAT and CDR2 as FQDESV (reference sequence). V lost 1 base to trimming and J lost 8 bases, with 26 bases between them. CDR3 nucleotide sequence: TGTGCCAGCAGCTTAGGTCTTGTCCTGGCAGGGAAAGTGGTGGAAGCTTTCTTT. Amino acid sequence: CASSLGLVLAGKVVEAFF.

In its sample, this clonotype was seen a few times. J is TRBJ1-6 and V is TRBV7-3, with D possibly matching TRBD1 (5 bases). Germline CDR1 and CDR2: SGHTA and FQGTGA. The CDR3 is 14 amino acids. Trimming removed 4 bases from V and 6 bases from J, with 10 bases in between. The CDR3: CASSSSGGNSPLHF. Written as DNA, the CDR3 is TGTGCCAGCAGCTCCTCGGGGGGTAATTCACCCCTCCACTTT.

DNA of the CDR3: TGCGCCAGCAGCCAAGATTTGTACGGAGAACTAAACTATGGCTACACCTTC. This gives the protein CASSQDLYGELNYGYTF. The V gene is TRBV4-1, the J gene TRBJ1-2; D is undetermined. The germline gives CDR1 MGHRA, CDR2 YSYEKL. V lost 0 bases to trimming and J lost 2 bases, with 16 bases between them. This CDR3 comprises 17 residues.

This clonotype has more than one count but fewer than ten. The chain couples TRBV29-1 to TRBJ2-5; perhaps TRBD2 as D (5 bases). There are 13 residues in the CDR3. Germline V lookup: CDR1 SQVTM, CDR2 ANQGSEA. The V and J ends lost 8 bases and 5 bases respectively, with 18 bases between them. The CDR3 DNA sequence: TGCAGCTCCGTCAGTCTAGCCAGGGAGACCCAGTACTTC. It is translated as CSSVSLARETQYF.

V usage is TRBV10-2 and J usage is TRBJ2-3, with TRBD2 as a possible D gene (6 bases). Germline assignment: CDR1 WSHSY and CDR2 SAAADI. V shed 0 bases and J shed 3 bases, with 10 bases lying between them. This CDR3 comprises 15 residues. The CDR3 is CASSESAGRTDTQYF. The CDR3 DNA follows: TGCGCCAGCAGTGAGTCGGCAGGGAGGACAGATACGCAGTATTTT.

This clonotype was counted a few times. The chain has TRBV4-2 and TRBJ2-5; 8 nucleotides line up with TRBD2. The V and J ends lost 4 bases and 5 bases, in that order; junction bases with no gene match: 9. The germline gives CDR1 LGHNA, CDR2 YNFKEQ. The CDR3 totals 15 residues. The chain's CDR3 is CASSPVPGGGETQYF. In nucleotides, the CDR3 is TGTGCCAGCAGCCCGGTGCCGGGGGGGGGCGAGACCCAGTACTTC.

CDR3 nucleotides: TGCGCCAGCAGCCCGGAGGGCGCGTGGACTGAAGCTTTCTTT. This gives the protein CASSPEGAWTEAFF. The V and J genes are TRBV5-1 and TRBJ1-1; D unresolved. This CDR3 is 14 amino acids long. CDR1 SGHRS and CDR2 YFSETQ come from the germline V gene. The V and J ends lost 4 bases and 5 bases respectively, with 15 bases between them.

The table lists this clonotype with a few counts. Here the CDR3 DNA reads TGTGCCAGCAGCCGCACAGGGGTGGAAGAGCAGTACGTC. It translates to CASSRTGVEEQYV. The genes are TRBV7-9 and TRBJ2-7, with 7 bases identical to TRBD1. The V and J ends lost 5 bases and 7 bases, in that order; junction bases with no gene match: 8. Germline V gene lookup returns CDR1 SEHNR and CDR2 FQNEAQ (reference sequence). This CDR3 comprises 13 residues.

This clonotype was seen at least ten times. The CDR3 bases are TGCAGTGCTAGTGAGGCACGGACTAATGAAAAACTGTTTTTT. It specifies CSASEARTNEKLFF. J is TRBJ1-4 and V is TRBV20-1; D unclear. Germline assignment: CDR1 DFQATT and CDR2 SNEGSKA (reference sequence). This CDR3 has 14 amino acids. Trimming took 3 bases from V and 2 from J, leaving 10 bases between them.

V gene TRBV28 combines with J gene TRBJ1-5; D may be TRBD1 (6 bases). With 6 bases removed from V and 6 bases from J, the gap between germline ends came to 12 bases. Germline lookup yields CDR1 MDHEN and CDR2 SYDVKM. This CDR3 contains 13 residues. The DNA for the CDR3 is TGTGCCAGCAGAAGGGGGTCGGGTCAGCCCCAGCATTTT. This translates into CASRRGSGQPQHF.

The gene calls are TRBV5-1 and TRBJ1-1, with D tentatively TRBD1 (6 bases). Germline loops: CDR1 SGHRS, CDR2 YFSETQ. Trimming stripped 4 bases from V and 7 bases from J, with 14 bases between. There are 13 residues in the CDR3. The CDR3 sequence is CASSLWTDLEAFF. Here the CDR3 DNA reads TGCGCCAGCAGCCTATGGACAGACCTTGAAGCTTTCTTT.

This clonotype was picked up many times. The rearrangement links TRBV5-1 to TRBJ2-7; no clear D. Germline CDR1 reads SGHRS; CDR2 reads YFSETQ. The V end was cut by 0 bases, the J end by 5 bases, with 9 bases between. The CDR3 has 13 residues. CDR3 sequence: CASSLEIPDEQYF. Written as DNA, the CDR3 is TGCGCCAGCAGCTTGGAAATACCGGACGAGCAGTACTTC.

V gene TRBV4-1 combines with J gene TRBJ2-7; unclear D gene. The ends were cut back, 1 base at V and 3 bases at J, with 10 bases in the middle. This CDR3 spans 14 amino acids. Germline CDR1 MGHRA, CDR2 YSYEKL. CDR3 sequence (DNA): TGCGCCAGCAGCCAAGTCGAGATCGGCTACGAGCAGTACTTC. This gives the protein CASSQVEIGYEQYF.

CDR3 loop: CASTVGAVKYNEQFF. The CDR3 DNA follows: TGTGCCAGCACCGTAGGGGCGGTGAAATACAATGAGCAGTTCTTC. The chain recombines TRBV6-2 or TRBV6-3 with TRBJ2-1, with D perhaps TRBD1 (5 bases). The CDR3 runs 15 residues. Trimming left V 7 bases short and J 4 bases short, with 17 bases between. The germline CDR1 and CDR2 sequences are MNHEY and SVGEGT.

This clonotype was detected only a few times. The CDR3 region is CASSPILATNEKLFF. In nucleotides, the CDR3 is TGTGCCAGCAGCCCGATCCTCGCAACTAATGAAAAACTGTTTTTT. The chain joins TRBV6-5 to TRBJ1-4; no firm D call. Deletions cut 6 bases from V and 0 bases from J, with 11 bases between. Germline assignment: CDR1 MNHEY and CDR2 SVGAGI. CDR3 size: 15 residues.

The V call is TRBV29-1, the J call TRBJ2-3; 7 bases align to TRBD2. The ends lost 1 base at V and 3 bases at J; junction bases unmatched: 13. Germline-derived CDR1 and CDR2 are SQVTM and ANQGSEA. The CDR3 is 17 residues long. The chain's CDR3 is CSVEGGSGLHLTDTQYF. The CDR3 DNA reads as TGCAGCGTTGAAGGCGGTAGCGGGCTACATCTTACAGATACGCAGTATTTT.

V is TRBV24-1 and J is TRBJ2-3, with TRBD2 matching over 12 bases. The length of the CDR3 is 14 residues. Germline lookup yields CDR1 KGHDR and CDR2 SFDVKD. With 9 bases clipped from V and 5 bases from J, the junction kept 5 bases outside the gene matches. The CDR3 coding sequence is TGTGCCACCGCGCTAGCGGGGGGGAAAGATACGCAGTATTTT. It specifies CATALAGGKDTQYF.

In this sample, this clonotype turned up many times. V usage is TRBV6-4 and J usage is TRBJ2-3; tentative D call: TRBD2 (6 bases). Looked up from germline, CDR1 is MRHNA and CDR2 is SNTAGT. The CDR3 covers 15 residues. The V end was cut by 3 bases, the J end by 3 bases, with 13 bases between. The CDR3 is CASSEGLKGTDTQYF. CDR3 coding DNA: TGTGCCAGCAGTGAAGGACTAAAGGGGACAGATACGCAGTATTTT.

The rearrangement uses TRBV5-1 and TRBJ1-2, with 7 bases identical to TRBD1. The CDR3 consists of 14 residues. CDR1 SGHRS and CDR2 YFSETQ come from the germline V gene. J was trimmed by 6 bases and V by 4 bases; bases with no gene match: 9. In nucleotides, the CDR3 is TGCGCCAGCAGCATCGGACAGGCGTTCGATGGCTACACCTTC. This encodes CASSIGQAFDGYTF.

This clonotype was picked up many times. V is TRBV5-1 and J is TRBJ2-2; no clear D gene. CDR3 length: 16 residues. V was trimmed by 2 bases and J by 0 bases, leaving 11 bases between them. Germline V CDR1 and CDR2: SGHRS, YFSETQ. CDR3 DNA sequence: TGCGCCAGCAGCTTAAATGTCCCTCCGAACACCGGGGAGCTGTTTTTT. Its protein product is CASSLNVPPNTGELFF. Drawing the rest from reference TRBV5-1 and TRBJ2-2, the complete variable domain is KAGVTQTPRYLIKTRGQQVTLSCSPISGHRSVSWYQQTPGQGLQFLFEYFSETQRNKGNFPGRFSGRQFSNSRSEMNVSTLELGDSALYLCASSLNVPPNTGELFFGEGSRLTVL.

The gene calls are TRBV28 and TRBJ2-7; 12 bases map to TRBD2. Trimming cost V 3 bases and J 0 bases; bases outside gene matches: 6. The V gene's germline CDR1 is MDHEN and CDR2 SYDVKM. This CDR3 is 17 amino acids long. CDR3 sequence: CASSFLAGGKHSYEQYV. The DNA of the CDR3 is TGTGCCAGCAGTTTCCTAGCGGGGGGGAAACACTCCTACGAGCAGTACGTC.

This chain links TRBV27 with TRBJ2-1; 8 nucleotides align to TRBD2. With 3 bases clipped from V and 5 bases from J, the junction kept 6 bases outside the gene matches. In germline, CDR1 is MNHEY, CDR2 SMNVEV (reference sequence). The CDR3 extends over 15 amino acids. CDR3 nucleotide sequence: TGTGCCAGCAGTTTTACCGCGGGGGGACACAATGAGCAGTTCTTC. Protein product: CASSFTAGGHNEQFF.

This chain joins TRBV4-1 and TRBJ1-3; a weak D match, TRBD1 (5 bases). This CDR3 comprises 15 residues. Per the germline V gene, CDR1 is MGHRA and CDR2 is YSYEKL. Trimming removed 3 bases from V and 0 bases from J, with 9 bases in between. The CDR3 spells CASSHDSLSGNTIYF. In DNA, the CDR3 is TGCGCCAGCAGCCATGACAGTCTCTCTGGAAACACCATATATTTT.

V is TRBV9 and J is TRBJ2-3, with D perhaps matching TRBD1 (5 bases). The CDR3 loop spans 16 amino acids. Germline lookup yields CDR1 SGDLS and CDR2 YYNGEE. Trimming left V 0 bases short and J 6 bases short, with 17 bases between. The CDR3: CASSVARGQAPDTQYF. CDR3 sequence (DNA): TGTGCCAGCAGCGTAGCTAGGGGCCAGGCCCCCGATACGCAGTATTTT. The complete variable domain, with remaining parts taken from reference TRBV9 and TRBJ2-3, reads DSGVTQTPKHLITATGQRVTLRCSPRSGDLSVYWYQQSLDQGLQFLIQYYNGEERAKGNILERFSAQQFPDLHSELNLSSLELGDSALYFCASSVARGQAPDTQYFGPGTRLTVL.

In DNA, the CDR3 is TGCAGTGCTAGAGCCCCGAGGGGCCCGGCGGAGACCCAGTACTTC. Translation gives CSARAPRGPAETQYF. The chain employs TRBV20-1 and TRBJ2-5; perhaps D is TRBD1 or TRBD2 (5 bases each). CDR3 length: 15 residues. Germline values: CDR1 DFQATT, CDR2 SNEGSKA (reference sequence). V was cut by 1 base and J by 5 bases, with 17 bases left in between.

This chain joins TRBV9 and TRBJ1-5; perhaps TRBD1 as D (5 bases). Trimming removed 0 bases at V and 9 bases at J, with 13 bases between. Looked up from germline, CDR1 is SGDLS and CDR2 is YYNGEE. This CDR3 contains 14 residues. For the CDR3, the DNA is TGTGCCAGCAGCGTAGATACGACCCAGGGGCCCCAGCATTTT. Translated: CASSVDTTQGPQHF.

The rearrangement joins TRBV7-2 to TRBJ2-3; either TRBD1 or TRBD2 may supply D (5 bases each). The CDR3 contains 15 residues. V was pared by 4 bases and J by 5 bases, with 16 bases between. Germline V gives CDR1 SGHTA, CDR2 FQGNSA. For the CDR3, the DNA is TGTGCCAGCAGCTCAACCGGGACGAGATTAGATACGCAGTATTTT. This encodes CASSSTGTRLDTQYF.

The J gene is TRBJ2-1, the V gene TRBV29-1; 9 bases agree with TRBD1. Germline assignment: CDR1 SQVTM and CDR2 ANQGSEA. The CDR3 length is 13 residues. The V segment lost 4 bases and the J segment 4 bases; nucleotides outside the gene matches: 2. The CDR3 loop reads CSVAGTGYNEQFF. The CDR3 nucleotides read TGCAGCGTTGCCGGGACAGGGTACAATGAGCAGTTCTTC.

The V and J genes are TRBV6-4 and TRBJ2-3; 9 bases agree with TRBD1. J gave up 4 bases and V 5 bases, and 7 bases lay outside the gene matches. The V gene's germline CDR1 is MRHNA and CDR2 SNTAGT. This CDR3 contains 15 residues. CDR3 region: CASSWGQGVADTQYF. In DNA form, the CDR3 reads TGTGCCAGCAGTTGGGGACAGGGAGTGGCAGATACGCAGTATTTT.

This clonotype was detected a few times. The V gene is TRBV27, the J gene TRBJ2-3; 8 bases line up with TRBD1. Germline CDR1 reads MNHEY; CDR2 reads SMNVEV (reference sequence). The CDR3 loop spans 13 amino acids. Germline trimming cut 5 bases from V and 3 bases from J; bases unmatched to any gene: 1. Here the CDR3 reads CASSGTGTDTQYF. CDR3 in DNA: TGTGCCAGCAGTGGGACAGGTACAGATACGCAGTATTTT.